The text below deals with one T cell receptor (beta chain). This clonotype was recorded many times. The antigen this receptor binds is unknown. No much larger clone is present one base from it, and per-base qualities are unavailable. This sample is part of a study of CD8 T cells in ankylosing spondylitis (dated by TCRdb to about 2017). Study-level background: T cell receptor beta repertoires were profiled in healthy donors and ankylosing spondylitis patients so that disease-linked TCR variants could be found. Peripheral blood samples were taken, and synovial fluid was additionally collected from ankylosing spondylitis patients. The full study cohort was made up of 25 to 30 ankylosing spondylitis patients and more than 90 healthy donors. General findings and caveats noted by the study authors: Some motif variants were previously reported in synovial fluid and blood of reactive arthritis patients, suggesting common disease-initiation mechanisms. A TCR beta motif of seven or eight highly homologous amino acid variants appeared characteristic of blood from ankylosing spondylitis patients. A CD8+ phenotype was shown by the disease-linked clones, which were found at relatively low frequencies in peripheral blood. According to the report, matched synovial fluid samples from ankylosing spondylitis patients were significantly enriched for the disease-linked clones.

CDR1 and CDR2, looked up from the germline V gene (reference sequence), are MNHEY and SMNVEV. The CDR3 runs 15 amino acids, cysteine and phenylalanine included. Only the CDR3 DNA is retained, 45 bases long and in frame from the first base. V trim: 6 bases; J trim: 8 bases; unmatched bases: 10. TCRdb lists the instrument as Illumina HiSeq 2500. Quantitative 5'-RACE with molecular barcodes was the method used to prepare the TCR beta libraries. The authors processed their data as follows. A new computational method based on a probabilistic model of VDJ rearrangement was used to identify disease-linked TCR variants. TCRdb handled the public reads itself, with Q25 trimming in fastp and clone calling in MiXCR, and kept productive beta chains. Rows are combined by CDR3 protein, so each entry shows the most common genes and DNA. The V and J calls were determined by TCRdb, not by the authors. The sample table shows approximately 260,000 distinct CDR3 sequences, and 15% to 20% are seen once. The ten largest clonotypes hold around 33% of the sample.

The sequence was obtained from a male donor with ankylosing spondylitis or in good health (not recorded which). The sample comprised blood, either unsorted or a sorted T cell fraction (not recorded which). This chain is built from TRBV27 and TRBJ2-1; 10 junctional bases match TRBD1. The bases read TGTGCCAGCAGCTTTGTCGGACAGGGGGGCGATGAGCAGTTCTTC. Its product reads: CASSFVGQGGDEQFF.